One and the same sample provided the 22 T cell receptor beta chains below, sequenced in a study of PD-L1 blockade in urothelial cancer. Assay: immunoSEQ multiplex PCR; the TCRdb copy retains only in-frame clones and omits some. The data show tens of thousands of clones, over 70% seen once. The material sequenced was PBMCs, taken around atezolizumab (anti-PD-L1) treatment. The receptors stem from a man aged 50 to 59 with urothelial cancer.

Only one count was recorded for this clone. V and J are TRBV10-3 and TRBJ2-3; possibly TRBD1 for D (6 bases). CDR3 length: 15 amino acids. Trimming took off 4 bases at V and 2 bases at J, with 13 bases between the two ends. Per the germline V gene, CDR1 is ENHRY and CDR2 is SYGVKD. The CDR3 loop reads CAISGTVPSTDTQYF. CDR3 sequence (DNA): TGTGCCATCAGTGGGACAGTCCCCTCCACAGATACGCAGTATTTT.

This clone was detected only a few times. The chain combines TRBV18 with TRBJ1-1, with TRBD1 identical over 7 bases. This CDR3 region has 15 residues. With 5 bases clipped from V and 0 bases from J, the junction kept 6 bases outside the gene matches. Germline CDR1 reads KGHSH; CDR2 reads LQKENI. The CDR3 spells CASSSTDRVNTEAFF. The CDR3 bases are TGTGCCAGCTCATCAACCGACAGGGTGAACACTGAAGCTTTCTTT. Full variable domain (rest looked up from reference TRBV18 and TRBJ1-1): NAGVMQNPRHLVRRRGQEARLRCSPMKGHSHVYWYRQLPEEGLKFMVYLQKENIIDESGMPKERFSAEFPKEGPSILRIQQVVRGDSAAYFCASSSTDRVNTEAFFGQGTRLTVV.

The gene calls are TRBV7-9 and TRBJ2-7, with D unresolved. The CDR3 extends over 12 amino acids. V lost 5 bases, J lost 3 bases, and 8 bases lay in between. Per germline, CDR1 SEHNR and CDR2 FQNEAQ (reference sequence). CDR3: CASSRPGYEQYF. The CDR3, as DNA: TGTGCCAGCAGCCGCCCAGGCTACGAGCAGTACTTC.

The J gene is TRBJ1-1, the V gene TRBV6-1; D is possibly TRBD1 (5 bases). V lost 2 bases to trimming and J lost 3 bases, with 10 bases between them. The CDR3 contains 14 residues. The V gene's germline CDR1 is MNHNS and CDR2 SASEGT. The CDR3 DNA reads TGTGCCAGCAGTGAAAATAGACAGTACACTGAAGCTTTCTTT. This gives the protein CASSENRQYTEAFF.

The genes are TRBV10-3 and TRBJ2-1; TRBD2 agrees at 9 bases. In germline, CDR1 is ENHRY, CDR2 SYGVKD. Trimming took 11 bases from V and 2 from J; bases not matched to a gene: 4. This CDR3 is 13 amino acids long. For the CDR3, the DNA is TGTGCCGTTAGCGGGGGACCCTACAATGAGCAGTTCTTC. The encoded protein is CAVSGGPYNEQFF.

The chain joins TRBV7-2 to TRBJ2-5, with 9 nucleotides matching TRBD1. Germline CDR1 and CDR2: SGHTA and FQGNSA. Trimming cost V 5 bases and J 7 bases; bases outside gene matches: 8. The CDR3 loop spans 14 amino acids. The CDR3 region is CASSPDRGVGTQYF. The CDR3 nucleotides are TGTGCCAGCAGCCCGGACAGGGGTGTGGGGACCCAGTACTTC.

Written as DNA, the CDR3 is TGCGCCAGCAGCGAGGCAGATACGCAGTATTTT. Amino acid sequence: CASSEADTQYF. The chain employs TRBV5-1 and TRBJ2-3; D is unclear. Trimming removed 4 bases at V and 4 bases at J, with 4 bases between. The germline CDR1 and CDR2 sequences are SGHRS and YFSETQ. The CDR3 has 11 amino acids.

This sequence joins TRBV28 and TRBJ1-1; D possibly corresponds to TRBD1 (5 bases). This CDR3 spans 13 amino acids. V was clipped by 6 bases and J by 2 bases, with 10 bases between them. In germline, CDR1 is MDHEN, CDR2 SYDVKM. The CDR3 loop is CASSERGNTEAFF. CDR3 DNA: TGTGCCAGCAGCGAAAGGGGAAACACTGAAGCTTTCTTT.

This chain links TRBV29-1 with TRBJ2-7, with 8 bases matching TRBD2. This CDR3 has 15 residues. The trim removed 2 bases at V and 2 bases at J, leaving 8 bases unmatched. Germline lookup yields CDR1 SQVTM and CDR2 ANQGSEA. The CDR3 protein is CSVETSGAPPYEQYF. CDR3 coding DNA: TGCAGCGTTGAAACTAGCGGTGCTCCCCCCTACGAGCAGTACTTC.

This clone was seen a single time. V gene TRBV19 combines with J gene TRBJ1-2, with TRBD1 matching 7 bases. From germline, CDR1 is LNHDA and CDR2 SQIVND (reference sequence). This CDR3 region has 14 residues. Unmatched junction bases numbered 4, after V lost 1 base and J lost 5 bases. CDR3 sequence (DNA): TGTGCCAGTAGTATAGTCGGGACAGTTTATGGCTACACCTTC. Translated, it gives CASSIVGTVYGYTF.

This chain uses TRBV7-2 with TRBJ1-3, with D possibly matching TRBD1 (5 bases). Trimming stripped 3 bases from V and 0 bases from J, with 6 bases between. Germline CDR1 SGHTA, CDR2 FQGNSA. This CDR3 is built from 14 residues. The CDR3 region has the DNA TGTGCCAGCAGCTTCGACAGCTCTGGAAACACCATATATTTT. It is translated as CASSFDSSGNTIYF.

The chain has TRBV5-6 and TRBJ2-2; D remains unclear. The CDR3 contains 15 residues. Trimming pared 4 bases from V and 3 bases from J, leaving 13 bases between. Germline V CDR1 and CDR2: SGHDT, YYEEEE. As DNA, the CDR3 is TGTGCCAGCAGCCCACCCCAGCGACACACCGGGGAGCTGTTTTTT. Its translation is CASSPPQRHTGELFF.

Here the CDR3 reads CASSVGSLAGNTIYF. CDR3 bases: TGTGCCAGCAGCGTAGGCAGTCTCGCTGGAAACACCATATATTTT. The J gene is TRBJ1-3, the V gene TRBV9, with no clear D. V was pared by 0 bases and J by 2 bases, with 9 bases between. Germline CDR1 SGDLS, CDR2 YYNGEE. The CDR3 loop spans 15 amino acids. Complete variable domain (other parts from reference TRBV9 and TRBJ1-3): DSGVTQTPKHLITATGQRVTLRCSPRSGDLSVYWYQQSLDQGLQFLIQYYNGEERAKGNILERFSAQQFPDLHSELNLSSLELGDSALYFCASSVGSLAGNTIYFGEGSWLTVV.

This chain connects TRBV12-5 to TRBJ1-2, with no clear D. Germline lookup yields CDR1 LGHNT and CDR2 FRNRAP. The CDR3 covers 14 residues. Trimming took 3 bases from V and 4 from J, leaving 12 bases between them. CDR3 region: CASGFQDSSYGYTF. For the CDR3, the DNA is TGTGCTAGTGGTTTCCAGGATTCGAGCTATGGCTACACCTTC.

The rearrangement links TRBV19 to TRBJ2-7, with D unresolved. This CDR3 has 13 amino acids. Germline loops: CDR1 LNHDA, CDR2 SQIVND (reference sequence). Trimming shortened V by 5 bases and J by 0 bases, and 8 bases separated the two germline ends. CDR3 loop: CASSWSSSYEQYF. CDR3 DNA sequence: TGTGCCAGTAGTTGGAGTAGCTCCTACGAGCAGTACTTC.

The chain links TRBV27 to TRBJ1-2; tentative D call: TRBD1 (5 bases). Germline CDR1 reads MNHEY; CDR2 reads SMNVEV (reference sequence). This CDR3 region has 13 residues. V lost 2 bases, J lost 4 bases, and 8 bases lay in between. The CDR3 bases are TGTGCCAGCAGTTTAAGGGGCGGCTATGGCTACACCTTC. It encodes CASSLRGGYGYTF.

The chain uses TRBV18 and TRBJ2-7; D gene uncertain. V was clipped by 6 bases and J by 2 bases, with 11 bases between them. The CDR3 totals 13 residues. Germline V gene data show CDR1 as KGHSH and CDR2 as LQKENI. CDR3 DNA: TGTGCCAGCTCCTACGAGCCTACCTACGAGCAGTACTTC. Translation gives CASSYEPTYEQYF.

The CDR3 sequence: CASSLYETSMNTEAFF. The CDR3 DNA sequence: TGTGCCAGCAGCCTCTACGAGACATCCATGAACACTGAAGCTTTCTTT. The chain has TRBV7-6 and TRBJ1-1; no clear D gene. Per germline, CDR1 SGHVS and CDR2 FNYEAQ. The CDR3 length is 16 residues. Trimming removed 5 bases from V and 0 bases from J, with 16 bases in between.

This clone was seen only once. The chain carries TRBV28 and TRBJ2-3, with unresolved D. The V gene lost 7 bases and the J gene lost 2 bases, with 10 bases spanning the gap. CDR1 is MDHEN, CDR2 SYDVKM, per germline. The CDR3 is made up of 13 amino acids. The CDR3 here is CASIGRPTDTQYF. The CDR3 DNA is TGTGCCAGCATCGGCAGGCCCACAGATACGCAGTATTTT.

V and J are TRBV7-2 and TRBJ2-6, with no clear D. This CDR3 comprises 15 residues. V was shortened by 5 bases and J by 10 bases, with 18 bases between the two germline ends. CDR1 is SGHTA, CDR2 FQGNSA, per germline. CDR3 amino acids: CASSPVKSTSNVLTF. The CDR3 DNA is TGTGCCAGCAGCCCAGTAAAATCGACTTCGAACGTCCTGACTTTC. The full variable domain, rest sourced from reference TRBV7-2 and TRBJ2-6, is GAGVSQSPSNKVTEKGKDVELRCDPISGHTALYWYRQSLGQGLEFLIYFQGNSAPDKSGLPSDRFSAERTGGSVSTLTIQRTQQEDSAVYLCASSPVKSTSNVLTFGAGSRLTVL.

The chain's CDR3 is CAISESFNRSYEQYF. CDR3 DNA: TGTGCCATCAGTGAGTCGTTCAACAGGTCCTACGAGCAGTACTTC. The chain combines TRBV10-3 with TRBJ2-7; TRBD1 is a possible D gene (5 bases). This CDR3 has 15 residues. Per germline, CDR1 ENHRY and CDR2 SYGVKD. V gave up 0 bases and J gave up 1 base, with 10 bases separating them.

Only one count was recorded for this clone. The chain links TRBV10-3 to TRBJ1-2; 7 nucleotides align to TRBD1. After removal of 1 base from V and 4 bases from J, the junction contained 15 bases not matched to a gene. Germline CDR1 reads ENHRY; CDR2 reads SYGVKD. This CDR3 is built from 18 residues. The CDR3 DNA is TGTGCCATCAGTGAGTTGATGAAGGGGGCCCCGTCGATCTATGGCTACACCTTC. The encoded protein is CAISELMKGAPSIYGYTF.